What follows are 22 T cell receptor beta chains derived from one specimen sequenced in a study of blood T cell repertoires in COVID-19. Repertoires were generated with immunoSEQ multiplex PCR, while TCRdb's copy carries only in-frame clones and drops some. The data show some 90,000 clones, 85% to 90% seen once. The sequenced sample was peripheral blood. These receptors originate from a woman older than 75 with active or convalescent COVID-19.

The CDR3: CASSPSGSSHNEQFF. The CDR3 DNA follows: TGCGCCAGCAGCCCTAGCGGGAGTAGTCACAATGAGCAGTTCTTC. The chain is built from TRBV5-1 and TRBJ2-1, with 10 bases aligning to TRBD2. Germline V gene lookup returns CDR1 SGHRS and CDR2 YFSETQ. With 4 bases clipped from V and 5 bases from J, the junction kept 6 bases outside the gene matches. The length of the CDR3 is 15 residues.

This clone was picked up one time. The chain recombines TRBV21-1 with TRBJ1-4. TRBV21-1 is designated a pseudogene. The CDR3 length is 17 residues. The DNA for the CDR3 is TGTGCCAGCAGCAATGGGGGGGACAATGCAACTAATGAAAAACTGTTTTTT. This translates into CASSNGGDNATNEKLFF.

The sample holds one count of this clone. J is TRBJ1-1 and V is TRBV20-1; the D gene is possibly TRBD1 (6 bases). CDR1 is DFQATT, CDR2 SNEGSKA, per germline (reference sequence). The CDR3 loop spans 12 amino acids. The V end was cut by 4 bases, the J end by 4 bases, with 10 bases between. The CDR3 region has the DNA TGCAGTGCTAATGAGGGGGGCACTGAAGCTTTCTTT. It is translated as CSANEGGTEAFF.

This clone was observed a single time. The rearrangement joins TRBV18 to TRBJ1-3; D is possibly TRBD1 (5 bases). CDR1 is KGHSH and CDR2 is LQKENI in the germline V gene. This CDR3 is 15 amino acids long. V shed 4 bases and J shed 0 bases, with 10 bases lying between them. CDR3: CASSRAGDSGNTIYF. Here the CDR3 DNA reads TGTGCCAGCTCACGGGCGGGGGACTCTGGAAACACCATATATTTT. The full variable domain, its missing parts supplied by reference TRBV18 and TRBJ1-3, is NAGVMQNPRHLVRRRGQEARLRCSPMKGHSHVYWYRQLPEEGLKFMVYLQKENIIDESGMPKERFSAEFPKEGPSILRIQQVVRGDSAAYFCASSRAGDSGNTIYFGEGSWLTVV.

CDR3 in amino acids: CASGGQGPYNEQFF. The CDR3, as DNA: TGTGCCAGTGGCGGACAGGGGCCGTACAATGAGCAGTTCTTC. V gene TRBV19 combines with J gene TRBJ2-1; 9 nucleotides align to TRBD1. V shed 8 bases, J shed 4 bases, and the junction held 6 bases outside the gene matches. This CDR3 has 14 residues. Germline V gene lookup returns CDR1 LNHDA and CDR2 SQIVND (reference sequence).

The chain couples TRBV28 to TRBJ1-2; TRBD1 matches 12 bases. The V gene end was trimmed by 5 bases and the J gene end by 4 bases; junction bases not matched to a gene: 2. CDR1 and CDR2 from the germline V gene are MDHEN and SYDVKM. The CDR3 contains 14 residues. The CDR3 coding sequence is TGTGCCAGCAGTGGGACAGGGGGCCGCTATGGCTACACCTTC. Translating it yields CASSGTGGRYGYTF.

The chain is built from TRBV19 and TRBJ2-6, with a possible D match to TRBD1 (6 bases). Germline CDR1 and CDR2: LNHDA and SQIVND (reference sequence). The V end was cut by 6 bases, the J end by 4 bases, with 13 bases between. The CDR3 length is 15 residues. CDR3 sequence (DNA): TGTGCCAGTAGCCCCGCAGGGACAGGGGCCAACGTCCTGACTTTC. Translation gives CASSPAGTGANVLTF. Full variable domain (outside the CDR3, taken from reference TRBV19 and TRBJ2-6): DGGITQSPKYLFRKEGQNVTLSCEQNLNHDAMYWYRQDPGQGLRLIYYSQIVNDFQKGDIAEGYSVSREKKESFPLTVTSAQKNPTAFYLCASSPAGTGANVLTFGAGSRLTVL.

The CDR3 protein is CASSSGRSTNEKLFF. The CDR3 nucleotides read TGTGCCAGCTCAAGCGGGAGATCAACTAATGAAAAACTGTTTTTT. The chain joins TRBV18 to TRBJ1-4, with D unresolved. V lost 5 bases and J lost 0, with 10 bases in between. This CDR3 has 15 residues. Germline V gene lookup returns CDR1 KGHSH and CDR2 LQKENI. Complete variable domain (other parts from reference TRBV18 and TRBJ1-4): NAGVMQNPRHLVRRRGQEARLRCSPMKGHSHVYWYRQLPEEGLKFMVYLQKENIIDESGMPKERFSAEFPKEGPSILRIQQVVRGDSAAYFCASSSGRSTNEKLFFGSGTQLSVL.

The chain employs TRBV5-4 and TRBJ2-7; 13 bases are shared with TRBD2. The J segment lost 3 bases and the V segment lost 4 bases, leaving 4 bases of the junction unmatched. CDR3 length: 15 residues. Germline V gene data show CDR1 as SGHNT and CDR2 as YYREEE (reference sequence). The CDR3 reads CASSDRTSGSYEQYF. CDR3 in DNA: TGTGCCAGCAGCGACCGGACTAGCGGGAGCTACGAGCAGTACTTC.

V usage is TRBV28 and J usage is TRBJ2-7; TRBD1 aligns across 8 bases. The CDR3 sequence is 13 residues long. From germline, CDR1 is MDHEN and CDR2 SYDVKM. V trimming: 6 bases; J trimming: 6 bases; junction bases outside the gene matches: 7. CDR3 loop: CASRGQGPGEQYF. The CDR3 nucleotides read TGTGCCAGCAGAGGACAGGGCCCAGGCGAGCAGTACTTC.

The V and J genes are TRBV5-4 and TRBJ1-1, with D maybe TRBD1 (5 bases). Germline-derived CDR1 and CDR2 are SGHNT and YYREEE (reference sequence). Trimming removed 2 bases from V and 0 bases from J, with 8 bases in between. The CDR3 loop spans 14 amino acids. The CDR3 nucleotides are TGTGCCAGCAGCTTTTCGACAGTGAACACTGAAGCTTTCTTT. Translated, it gives CASSFSTVNTEAFF.

The chain links TRBV7-6 to TRBJ2-7; 7 nucleotides line up with TRBD1. The V segment lost 1 base and the J segment 4 bases; nucleotides outside the gene matches: 13. Germline CDR1 SGHVS, CDR2 FNYEAQ. The CDR3 length is 17 residues. DNA for the CDR3: TGTGCCAGCAGCTTAGACCCAGGGACAGAGGACGTTTACGAGCAGTACTTC. Translated: CASSLDPGTEDVYEQYF.

By share, this clone ranks as medium-sized. J is TRBJ2-2 and V is TRBV3-1 (or the pseudogene TRBV3-2); 7 bases map to TRBD1. CDR1 and CDR2 from the germline V gene are LGHDT and YNNKEL (reference sequence). V gave up 8 bases and J gave up 4 bases; unmatched junction bases: 13. The CDR3 length is 16 residues. CDR3 coding DNA: TGTGCCAGCCGACCTAGTATTCAGGGGGTCACCGGGGAGCTGTTTTTT. As protein: CASRPSIQGVTGELFF.

The rearrangement uses TRBV6-2 or TRBV6-3 and TRBJ1-5; D may be TRBD1 (6 bases). Germline V lookup: CDR1 MNHEY, CDR2 SVGEGT. The CDR3 runs to 15 residues. Trimming cost V 6 bases and J 4 bases, with 16 bases left between them. CDR3 in amino acids: CASSKQGRRNQPQHF. CDR3 bases: TGTGCCAGCAGCAAACAGGGAAGGAGAAATCAGCCCCAGCATTTT.

The CDR3 loop is CAWSGTGGRNQPQHF. CDR3 DNA: TGTGCCTGGAGTGGGACAGGGGGCAGAAATCAGCCCCAGCATTTT. The chain uses TRBV30 and TRBJ1-5; 11 bases are shared with TRBD1. The CDR3 spans 15 residues. Per germline, CDR1 GTSNPN and CDR2 SVGIG (reference sequence). V lost 1 base, J lost 4 bases, and 3 bases stayed unmatched. Variable domain in full (rest from reference TRBV30 and TRBJ1-5): SQTIHQWPATLVQPVGSPLSLECTVEGTSNPNLYWYRQAAGRGLQLLFYSVGIGQISSEVPQNLSASRPQDRQFILSSKKLLLSDSGFYLCAWSGTGGRNQPQHFGDGTRLSIL.

This sequence joins TRBV6-1 and TRBJ1-1; 7 bases align to TRBD1. CDR3 length: 15 residues. V trimming: 2 bases; J trimming: 3 bases; junction bases outside the gene matches: 6. Germline lookup yields CDR1 MNHNS and CDR2 SASEGT. CDR3 sequence (DNA): TGTGCCAGCAGTGAAATGGGCAGGGGGTACACTGAAGCTTTCTTT. Protein product: CASSEMGRGYTEAFF.

The chain has TRBV11-3 and TRBJ2-1; 7 positions match TRBD1. This CDR3 has 15 amino acids. The germline V gene has CDR1 SGHNT and CDR2 YENEEA. The V segment lost 5 bases and the J segment 2 bases; nucleotides outside the gene matches: 6. CDR3 region: CASSPTGVAYNEQFF. The CDR3 nucleotides are TGTGCCAGCAGCCCCACAGGGGTAGCCTACAATGAGCAGTTCTTC.

The J gene is TRBJ2-5, the V gene TRBV7-6; 10 positions match TRBD2. The length of the CDR3 is 17 residues. Germline values: CDR1 SGHVS, CDR2 FNYEAQ. V was pared by 1 base and J by 2 bases, with 7 bases of the junction left unmatched. CDR3 sequence (DNA): TGTGCCAGCAGCTTAGGACTAGCGGGCGGCTTTCAAGAGACCCAGTACTTC. It specifies CASSLGLAGGFQETQYF.

To note about this clone: Mismatch with germline at one junction end may stem from a read error. The chain links TRBV9 to TRBJ2-1; tentatively, D is TRBD1 (5 bases). CDR1 SGDLS and CDR2 YYNGEE come from the germline V gene. This CDR3 region has 14 residues. CDR3: CASSAHLRGVEPFF. The CDR3 region has the DNA TGTGCCAGCAGCGCCCACCTAAGGGGTGTTGAGCCGTTCTTC.

The chain links TRBV7-2 to TRBJ2-6, with 8 bases aligning to TRBD1. The CDR3 contains 16 residues. The germline V gene encodes CDR1 SGHTA and CDR2 FQGNSA. V dropped 4 bases and J dropped 4; count of bases not matched to a gene: 6. CDR3 sequence: CASSSQGAPGANVLTF. CDR3 DNA sequence: TGTGCCAGCAGCTCGCAGGGGGCGCCCGGGGCCAACGTCCTGACTTTC. Using reference TRBV7-2 and TRBJ2-6 for the parts outside the CDR3, the full variable domain is GAGVSQSPSNKVTEKGKDVELRCDPISGHTALYWYRQSLGQGLEFLIYFQGNSAPDKSGLPSDRFSAERTGGSVSTLTIQRTQQEDSAVYLCASSSQGAPGANVLTFGAGSRLTVL.

The genes are TRBV28 and TRBJ2-5; TRBD2 aligns across 10 bases. Germline V gene sequence: CDR1 MDHEN, CDR2 SYDVKM. The CDR3 spans 15 residues. The V and J ends lost 3 bases and 5 bases, in that order; junction bases with no gene match: 6. CDR3 sequence reads: CASSFASGSFETQYF. CDR3 coding DNA: TGTGCCAGCAGTTTTGCTAGCGGGAGTTTTGAGACCCAGTACTTC. Variable domain in full (rest from reference TRBV28 and TRBJ2-5): DVKVTQSSRYLVKRTGEKVFLECVQDMDHENMFWYRQDPGLGLRLIYFSYDVKMKEKGDIPEGYSVSREKKERFSLILESASTNQTSMYLCASSFASGSFETQYFGPGTRLLVL.

The gene calls are TRBV5-1 and TRBJ2-3, with 7 positions matching TRBD2. There are 14 residues in the CDR3. Germline V gene sequence: CDR1 SGHRS, CDR2 YFSETQ. With 7 bases clipped from V and 2 bases from J, the junction kept 7 bases outside the gene matches. The CDR3: CASRVLADTDTQYF. CDR3 nucleotides: TGCGCCAGCCGGGTCCTAGCGGACACAGATACGCAGTATTTT. The full variable domain, completed using reference TRBV5-1 and TRBJ2-3, is KAGVTQTPRYLIKTRGQQVTLSCSPISGHRSVSWYQQTPGQGLQFLFEYFSETQRNKGNFPGRFSGRQFSNSRSEMNVSTLELGDSALYLCASRVLADTDTQYFGPGTRLTVL.